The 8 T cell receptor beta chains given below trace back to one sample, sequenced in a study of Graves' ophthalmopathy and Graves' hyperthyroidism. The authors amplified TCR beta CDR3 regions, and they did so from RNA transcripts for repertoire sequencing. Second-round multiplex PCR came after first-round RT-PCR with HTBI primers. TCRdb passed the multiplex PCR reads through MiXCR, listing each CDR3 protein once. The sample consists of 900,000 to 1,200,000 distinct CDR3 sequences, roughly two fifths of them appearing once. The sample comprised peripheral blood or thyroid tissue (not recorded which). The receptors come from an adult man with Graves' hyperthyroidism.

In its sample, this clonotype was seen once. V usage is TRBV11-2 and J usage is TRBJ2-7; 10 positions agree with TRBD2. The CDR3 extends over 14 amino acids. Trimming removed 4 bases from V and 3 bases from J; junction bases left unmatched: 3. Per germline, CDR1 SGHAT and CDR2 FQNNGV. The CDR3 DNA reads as TGTGCCAGCAGCTGGGGACTAGCGAGCTACGAGCAGTACTTC. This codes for CASSWGLASYEQYF.

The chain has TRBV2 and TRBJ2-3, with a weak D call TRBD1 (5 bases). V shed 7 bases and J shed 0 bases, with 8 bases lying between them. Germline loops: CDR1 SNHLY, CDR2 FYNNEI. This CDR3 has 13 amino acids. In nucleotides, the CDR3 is TGTGCCAGCACGACAGTTAGCACAGATACGCAGTATTTT. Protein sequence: CASTTVSTDTQYF.

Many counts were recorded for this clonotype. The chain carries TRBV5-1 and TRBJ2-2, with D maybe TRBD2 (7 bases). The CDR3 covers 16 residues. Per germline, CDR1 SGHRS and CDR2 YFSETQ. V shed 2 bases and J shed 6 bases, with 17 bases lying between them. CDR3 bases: TGCGCCAGCAGCTTCCCGTTCGGGGGGCTACCCGGGGAGCTGTTTTTT. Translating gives CASSFPFGGLPGELFF.

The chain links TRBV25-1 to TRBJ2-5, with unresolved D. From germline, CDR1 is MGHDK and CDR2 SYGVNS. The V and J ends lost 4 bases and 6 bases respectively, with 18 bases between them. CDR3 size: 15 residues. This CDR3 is CASSAKGLGWKTQYF. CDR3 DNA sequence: TGTGCCAGCAGTGCCAAAGGGTTAGGATGGAAGACCCAGTACTTC.

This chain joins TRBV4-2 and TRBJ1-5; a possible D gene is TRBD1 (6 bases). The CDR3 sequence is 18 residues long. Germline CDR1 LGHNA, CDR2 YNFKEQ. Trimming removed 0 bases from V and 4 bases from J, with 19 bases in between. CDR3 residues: CASSQDRASGAGNQPQHF. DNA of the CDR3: TGTGCCAGCAGCCAAGATCGGGCGTCAGGGGCAGGTAATCAGCCCCAGCATTTT.

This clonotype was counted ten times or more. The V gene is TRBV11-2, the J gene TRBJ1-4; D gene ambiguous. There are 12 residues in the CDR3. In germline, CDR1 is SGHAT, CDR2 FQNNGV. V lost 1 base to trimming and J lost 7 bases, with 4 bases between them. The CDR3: CASSLVVEKLFF. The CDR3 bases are TGTGCCAGCAGCTTAGTGGTTGAAAAACTGTTTTTT. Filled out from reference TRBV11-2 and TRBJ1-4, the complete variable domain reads EAGVAQSPRYKIIEKRQSVAFWCNPISGHATLYWYQQILGQGPKLLIQFQNNGVVDDSQLPKDRFSAERLKGVDSTLKIQPAKLEDSAVYLCASSLVVEKLFFGSGTQLSVL.

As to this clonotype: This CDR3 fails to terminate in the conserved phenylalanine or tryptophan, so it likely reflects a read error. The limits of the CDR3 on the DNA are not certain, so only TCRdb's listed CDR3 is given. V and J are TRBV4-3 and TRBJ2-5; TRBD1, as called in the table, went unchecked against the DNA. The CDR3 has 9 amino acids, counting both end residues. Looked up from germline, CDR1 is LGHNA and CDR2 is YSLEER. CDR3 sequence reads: CASSQVTGL.

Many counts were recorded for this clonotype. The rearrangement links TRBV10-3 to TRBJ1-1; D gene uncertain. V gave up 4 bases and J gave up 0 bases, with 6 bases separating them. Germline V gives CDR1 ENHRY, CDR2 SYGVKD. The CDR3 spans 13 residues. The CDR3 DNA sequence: TGTGCCATCAGTGTACAGATGAACACTGAAGCTTTCTTT. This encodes CAISVQMNTEAFF.